This TCR beta chain was recorded in a study of cytomegalovirus exposure and HLA in healthy donors. Whole-study results and caveats: Near-uniform donor sequencing depth was presumed by presence/absence analyses.

PCR primers comprised 60 Vbeta and 13 Jbeta primers. The repertoire was sequenced with immunoSEQ multiplex PCR; TCRdb's copy has only in-frame clones and lacks some. Counted here are 85,000 to 100,000 clones, over 70% occurring once; the ten biggest clones make up around 5.3%. As for this clone: The antigen is unknown.

Trimming took 11 bases from V and 8 from J, leaving 6 bases between them. This CDR3 contains 8 residues. The germline CDR1 and CDR2 sequences are WNHNN and SYGVQD (reference sequence). The source of this sequence is a middle-aged woman in good health and CMV-seronegative. This sequence joins TRBV10-1 and TRBJ1-2, with unresolved D. What was sequenced was PBMCs. The CDR3 loop reads CAPVGYTF. The DNA of the CDR3 is TGCGCCCCTGTGGGCTACACCTTC.